This TCR beta chain derives from a study of Graves' ophthalmopathy and Graves' hyperthyroidism. Germline V gene data show CDR1 as SQVTM and CDR2 as ANQGSEA. After removal of 6 bases from V and 0 bases from J, the junction contained 4 bases not matched to a gene. The CDR3 totals 14 residues. Stable hyperthyroidism referred to disease that showed no ophthalmopathy within 18 months of follow-up. PBMCs were isolated by Ficoll-Paque density gradient centrifugation, using 8 to 10 ml of fresh peripheral blood as the starting material. In its sample, this clonotype was seen many times. The study amplified TCR beta CDR3 regions using RNA transcripts. The authors performed first-round RT-PCR with HTBI primers and then a second-round multiplex PCR. TCRdb analysed the multiplex PCR reads with MiXCR anew, one entry per CDR3 protein. The table shows 620,000 or so distinct CDR3 sequences, with 22% occurring only once.

The sample comprised peripheral blood. This sequence originates from a young woman with stable Graves' hyperthyroidism. Some clones in this sample may be carry-over from other donors' samples. V is TRBV29-1 and J is TRBJ2-7; 11 nucleotides line up with TRBD1. Written as DNA, the CDR3 is TGCAGCGTGGCCGGGACAGGGGGCTCCTACGAGCAGTACTTC. Translated, it gives CSVAGTGGSYEQYF.